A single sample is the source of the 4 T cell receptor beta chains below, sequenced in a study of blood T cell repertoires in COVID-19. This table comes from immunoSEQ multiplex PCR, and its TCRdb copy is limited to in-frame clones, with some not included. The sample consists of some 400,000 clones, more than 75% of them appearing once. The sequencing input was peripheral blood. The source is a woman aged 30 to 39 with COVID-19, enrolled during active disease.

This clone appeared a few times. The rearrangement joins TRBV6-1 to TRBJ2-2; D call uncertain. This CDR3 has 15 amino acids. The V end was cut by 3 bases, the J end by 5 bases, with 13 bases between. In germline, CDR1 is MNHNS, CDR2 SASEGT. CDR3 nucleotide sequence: TGTGCCAGCAGTGATCCTCCTACTATAACCGGGGAGCTGTTTTTT. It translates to CASSDPPTITGELFF.

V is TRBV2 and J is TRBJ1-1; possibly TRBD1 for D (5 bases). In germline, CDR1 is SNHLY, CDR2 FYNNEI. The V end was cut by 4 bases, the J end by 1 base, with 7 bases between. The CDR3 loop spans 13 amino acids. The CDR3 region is CASSGQGNTEAFF. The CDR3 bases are TGTGCCAGCAGTGGTCAGGGGAACACTGAAGCTTTCTTT.

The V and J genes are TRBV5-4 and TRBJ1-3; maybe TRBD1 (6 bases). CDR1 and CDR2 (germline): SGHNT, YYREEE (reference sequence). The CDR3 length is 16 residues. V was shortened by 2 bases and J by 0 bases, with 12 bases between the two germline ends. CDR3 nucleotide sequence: TGTGCCAGCAGCTTTGGCGGACAGCACTCTGGAAACACCATATATTTT. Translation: CASSFGGQHSGNTIYF.

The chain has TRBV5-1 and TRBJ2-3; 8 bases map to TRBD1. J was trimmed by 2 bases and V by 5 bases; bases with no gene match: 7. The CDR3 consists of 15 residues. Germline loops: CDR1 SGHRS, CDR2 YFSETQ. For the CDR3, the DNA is TGCGCCAGCAGTACAGGGGGAGTAGTCACAGATACGCAGTATTTT. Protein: CASSTGGVVTDTQYF.